These 29 T cell receptor beta chains came from one sample sequenced in a study of shared clonotypes between healthy human individuals. Assay: immunoSEQ multiplex PCR; the TCRdb copy retains only in-frame clones and omits some. The sample includes approximately 1.5 million clones, around 98% of them seen just once. The sequencing sample was made of naive CD4+ T cells sorted from blood. The subset is: CD45RA+ positively selected. The receptor set was obtained from a man aged 30-40 years in good health.

The gene calls are TRBV19 and TRBJ2-1, with D tentatively TRBD1 or TRBD2 (6 bases each). The CDR3 covers 17 residues. V was clipped by 3 bases and J by 7 bases, with 22 bases between them. Per the germline V gene, CDR1 is LNHDA and CDR2 is SQIVND (reference sequence). The CDR3 nucleotides are TGTGCCAGTAGTATGAGGGGGGCCGGCAGGGCGCTGAATGAGCAGTTCTTC. It specifies CASSMRGAGRALNEQFF. Variable domain in full (rest from reference TRBV19 and TRBJ2-1): DGGITQSPKYLFRKEGQNVTLSCEQNLNHDAMYWYRQDPGQGLRLIYYSQIVNDFQKGDIAEGYSVSREKKESFPLTVTSAQKNPTAFYLCASSMRGAGRALNEQFFGPGTRLTVL.

J is TRBJ2-1 and V is TRBV6-6; D gene ambiguous. V was clipped by 5 bases and J by 9 bases, with 17 bases between them. The germline CDR1 and CDR2 sequences are MNHNY and SVGAGI (reference sequence). This CDR3 contains 14 residues. CDR3 DNA: TGTGCCAGCAGTGTCGATGGACCTTTTGGTGAGCAGTTCTTC. Encoded protein: CASSVDGPFGEQFF.

The chain couples TRBV19 to TRBJ2-5, with D hard to call. The length of the CDR3 is 14 residues. V lost 3 bases and J 3 bases, leaving 11 bases between the germline ends. Germline-derived CDR1 and CDR2 are LNHDA and SQIVND (reference sequence). Written as DNA, the CDR3 is TGTGCCAGTAGTATGGTACCCTTTAAAGAGACCCAGTACTTC. As protein: CASSMVPFKETQYF.

The V and J genes are TRBV11-3 and TRBJ2-7, with TRBD1 matching over 9 bases. The CDR3 consists of 15 residues. The germline V gene has CDR1 SGHNT and CDR2 YENEEA. J gave up 6 bases and V 4 bases, and 10 bases lay outside the gene matches. The CDR3 is CASSSTGTGIFEQYF. For the CDR3, the DNA is TGTGCCAGCAGCTCAACCGGGACAGGGATCTTCGAGCAGTACTTC.

The V and J genes are TRBV18 and TRBJ1-5; D not certain. CDR3 length equals 14 residues. CDR1 is KGHSH, CDR2 LQKENI, per germline. V gave up 3 bases and J gave up 5 bases, with 11 bases separating them. CDR3 bases: TGTGCCAGCTCACCGGTATTGGGCGATCAGCCCCAGCATTTT. Protein: CASSPVLGDQPQHF. Full variable domain (outside the CDR3, taken from reference TRBV18 and TRBJ1-5): NAGVMQNPRHLVRRRGQEARLRCSPMKGHSHVYWYRQLPEEGLKFMVYLQKENIIDESGMPKERFSAEFPKEGPSILRIQQVVRGDSAAYFCASSPVLGDQPQHFGDGTRLSIL.

This chain joins TRBV18 and TRBJ1-5, with D perhaps TRBD1 (6 bases). The CDR3 is 15 residues long. Germline V gene sequence: CDR1 KGHSH, CDR2 LQKENI. V was clipped by 5 bases and J by 2 bases, with 13 bases between them. Written as DNA, the CDR3 is TGTGCCAGCTCAGCCAGGGGTGAGGGCAATCAGCCCCAGCATTTT. Translated: CASSARGEGNQPQHF.

The chain carries TRBV28 and TRBJ2-7; the match to TRBD2 covers 8 bases. CDR3 size: 13 residues. V dropped 3 bases and J dropped 6; count of bases not matched to a gene: 4. CDR1 and CDR2 (germline): MDHEN, SYDVKM. DNA of the CDR3: TGTGCCAGCAGTTTTGGTCTAGCGGGCGAGCAGTACTTC. It encodes CASSFGLAGEQYF.

V gene TRBV28 combines with J gene TRBJ2-1; 13 nucleotides line up with TRBD2. V lost 6 bases to trimming and J lost 6 bases; unmatched junction nucleotides: 8. The CDR3 spans 16 residues. Germline lookup yields CDR1 MDHEN and CDR2 SYDVKM. The CDR3 protein is CASRGLAGEMGNEQFF. The CDR3 DNA reads as TGTGCCAGCAGAGGACTAGCGGGAGAAATGGGCAATGAGCAGTTCTTC.

The chain combines TRBV6-4 with TRBJ2-7; D uncertain. CDR1 is MRHNA, CDR2 SNTAGT, per germline. This CDR3 is built from 13 residues. V was trimmed by 4 bases and J by 3 bases, leaving 10 bases between them. The CDR3 sequence: CASSGGPGYEQYF. For the CDR3, the DNA is TGTGCCAGCAGTGGTGGTCCCGGCTACGAGCAGTACTTC.

The chain employs TRBV19 and TRBJ1-2; 8 positions match TRBD1. The V gene end was trimmed by 4 bases and the J gene end by 8 bases; junction bases not matched to a gene: 9. The CDR3 is made up of 14 amino acids. Germline assignment: CDR1 LNHDA and CDR2 SQIVND (reference sequence). CDR3 loop: CASSTLGQGQGYTF. Here the CDR3 DNA reads TGTGCCAGTAGTACGCTAGGACAGGGACAAGGCTACACCTTC. The full variable domain, rest sourced from reference TRBV19 and TRBJ1-2, is DGGITQSPKYLFRKEGQNVTLSCEQNLNHDAMYWYRQDPGQGLRLIYYSQIVNDFQKGDIAEGYSVSREKKESFPLTVTSAQKNPTAFYLCASSTLGQGQGYTFGSGTRLTVV.

The chain joins TRBV15 to TRBJ2-5, with 11 bases aligning to TRBD1. Germline V gene data show CDR1 as LNHNV and CDR2 as YYDKDF (reference sequence). Trimming took 0 bases from V and 6 from J; bases not matched to a gene: 3. The CDR3 contains 15 residues. The chain's CDR3 is CATSREGQGVKTQYF. In DNA, the CDR3 is TGTGCCACCAGCAGAGAGGGACAGGGGGTTAAGACCCAGTACTTC.

The V call is TRBV5-1, the J call TRBJ1-1; no reliable D call. Trimming left V 1 base short and J 4 bases short, with 11 bases between. This CDR3 region has 14 residues. The germline V gene has CDR1 SGHRS and CDR2 YFSETQ. For the CDR3, the DNA is TGCGCCAGCAGCTTGTACGGGAGGTCCACTGAAGCTTTCTTT. Amino acid sequence: CASSLYGRSTEAFF.

The chain couples TRBV5-1 to TRBJ2-2, with TRBD2 identical over 7 bases. V lost 1 base to trimming and J lost 3 bases; unmatched junction nucleotides: 6. The CDR3 is 16 residues long. Germline CDR1 is SGHRS and CDR2 is YFSETQ. The CDR3 here is CASSLFAGEDTGELFF. DNA for the CDR3: TGCGCCAGCAGCTTGTTTGCGGGAGAGGACACCGGGGAGCTGTTTTTT.

In regard to this clone: Germline and junction disagree at one end, which may indicate a read error. The chain links TRBV28 to TRBJ1-2; D call uncertain. The CDR3 spans 13 residues. Germline V gives CDR1 MDHEN, CDR2 SYDVKM. The CDR3 DNA follows: TGTGCCAGCAGCTTATCCCAGTCCTATGGCTACACCTTC. It codes for CASSLSQSYGYTF.

This chain connects TRBV5-5 to TRBJ1-1; no clear D gene. The V end was cut by 4 bases, the J end by 2 bases, with 15 bases between. Germline CDR1 SGHKS, CDR2 YYEKEE (reference sequence). This CDR3 comprises 15 residues. The CDR3, as DNA: TGTGCCAGCAGCACGGCGTTTATGGAAAACACTGAAGCTTTCTTT. This codes for CASSTAFMENTEAFF.

The V gene is TRBV7-3, the J gene TRBJ1-1, with D maybe TRBD1 (6 bases). The CDR3 runs 13 residues. In germline, CDR1 is SGHTA, CDR2 FQGTGA. Trimming took off 5 bases at V and 5 bases at J, with 12 bases between the two ends. The CDR3 bases are TGTGCCAGCAGCGAGACAGGAGGAACTGAAGCTTTCTTT. Amino acid sequence: CASSETGGTEAFF.

The chain has TRBV19 and TRBJ2-3; D perhaps matches TRBD1 (5 bases). V was pared by 8 bases and J by 2 bases, with 14 bases between. The CDR3 is 14 amino acids. CDR1 LNHDA and CDR2 SQIVND come from the germline V gene (reference sequence). CDR3 in amino acids: CASGHRTNTDTQYF. Here the CDR3 DNA reads TGTGCCAGTGGACATAGGACCAACACAGATACGCAGTATTTT.

To note about this clone: The same CDR3 can be traced to other DNA sequences in this sample. The chain joins TRBV19 to TRBJ2-5; a weak D match, TRBD1 (6 bases). Germline values: CDR1 LNHDA, CDR2 SQIVND (reference sequence). The CDR3 contains 14 residues. Between the trimmed V and J ends, which lost 3 bases and 4 bases, there was a span of 12 bases. CDR3 sequence (DNA): TGTGCCAGTAGTATTGACAGGAGGAGAGAGACCCAGTACTTC. Translated, it gives CASSIDRRRETQYF.

This clone has a single count. The chain employs TRBV27 and TRBJ2-3, with D maybe TRBD2 (5 bases). CDR1 and CDR2 from the germline V gene are MNHEY and SMNVEV (reference sequence). The CDR3 sequence is 13 residues long. The V end lost 3 bases, the J end lost 6 bases, and 10 bases lay between the germline ends. The CDR3 is CASSLGPGDTQYF. In nucleotides, the CDR3 is TGTGCCAGCAGTTTGGGCCCGGGGGATACGCAGTATTTT.

The J gene is TRBJ2-7, the V gene TRBV7-2, with D uncertain. V was shortened by 0 bases and J by 3 bases, with 12 bases between the two germline ends. Germline V gene lookup returns CDR1 SGHTA and CDR2 FQGNSA. CDR3 length: 15 residues. CDR3 region: CASSLAGDSNYEQYF. CDR3 coding DNA: TGTGCCAGCAGCTTAGCGGGCGACTCTAACTACGAGCAGTACTTC.

V usage is TRBV30 and J usage is TRBJ2-7; D is uncertain. Germline CDR1 and CDR2: GTSNPN and SVGIG (reference sequence). This CDR3 comprises 12 residues. Trimming took off 4 bases at V and 5 bases at J, with 12 bases between the two ends. DNA of the CDR3: TGTGCCTGGACCCGGAGTACTAACGAGCAGTACTTC. This encodes CAWTRSTNEQYF.

In the case of this clone: Other DNA sequences in the same sample also yield this CDR3. The rearrangement links TRBV19 to TRBJ2-1; 7 bases line up with TRBD2. The CDR3 is 13 residues long. Germline loops: CDR1 LNHDA, CDR2 SQIVND (reference sequence). Trimming at V came to 9 bases and at J to 0 bases, leaving 2 bases not matched to a gene. The CDR3 spells CASQRDSYNEQFF. CDR3 DNA: TGTGCCAGCCAGCGGGACTCCTACAATGAGCAGTTCTTC.

The rearrangement uses TRBV11-2 and TRBJ2-1, with D possibly matching TRBD1 (5 bases). Germline V gene data show CDR1 as SGHAT and CDR2 as FQNNGV. There are 15 residues in the CDR3. Trimming removed 3 bases from V and 3 bases from J, with 12 bases in between. The CDR3 sequence: CASSFMGPDYNEQFF. CDR3 DNA sequence: TGTGCCAGCAGCTTTATGGGGCCCGACTACAATGAGCAGTTCTTC.

The genes are TRBV9 and TRBJ2-5; no clear D. This CDR3 has 13 residues. The germline CDR1 and CDR2 sequences are SGDLS and YYNGEE. Trimming removed 1 base from V and 4 bases from J, with 8 bases in between. This CDR3 reads CASSVRVGETQYF. CDR3 DNA sequence: TGTGCCAGCAGCGTACGAGTCGGAGAGACCCAGTACTTC.

The chain carries TRBV11-3 and TRBJ2-7; no clear D. This CDR3 has 12 amino acids. Trimming stripped 4 bases from V and 7 bases from J, with 11 bases between. Germline V gives CDR1 SGHNT, CDR2 YENEEA. This chain's CDR3 is CASSSRLGEQYF. Written as DNA, the CDR3 is TGTGCCAGCAGCTCCCGTTTGGGGGAGCAGTACTTC.

The chain uses TRBV19 and TRBJ1-5; TRBD1 is a possible D gene (6 bases). CDR1 and CDR2 (germline): LNHDA, SQIVND (reference sequence). The V and J ends lost 3 bases and 6 bases respectively, with 12 bases between them. The CDR3 contains 14 residues. The CDR3 DNA reads as TGTGCCAGTAGTATCCAGGGGCCGAGTCAGCCCCAGCATTTT. Translating gives CASSIQGPSQPQHF.

The chain is built from TRBV18 and TRBJ2-7, with D perhaps TRBD1 (5 bases). The V gene's germline CDR1 is KGHSH and CDR2 LQKENI. This CDR3 spans 16 amino acids. Deletions cut 1 base from V and 5 bases from J, with 18 bases between. CDR3 in amino acids: CASSPLVTTASHEQYF. The DNA for the CDR3 is TGTGCCAGCTCACCACTGGTAACGACAGCCTCGCACGAGCAGTACTTC.

The chain is built from TRBV7-9 and TRBJ2-3, with D perhaps given as TRBD1 or TRBD2 (5 bases each). V lost 5 bases and J 8 bases, leaving 23 bases between the germline ends. Germline-derived CDR1 and CDR2 are SEHNR and FQNEAQ (reference sequence). The CDR3 totals 16 residues. The CDR3 bases are TGTGCCAGCAGCCCCGACCGAGGGATACGGGGCGGTACGCAGTATTTT. Its translation: CASSPDRGIRGGTQYF.

V is TRBV10-3 and J is TRBJ1-5; no firm D call. The CDR3 loop spans 16 amino acids. Germline V CDR1 and CDR2: ENHRY, SYGVKD. V lost 3 bases and J lost 0, with 12 bases in between. CDR3 sequence (DNA): TGTGCCATCAGTGACAAGAGGCAGGATAGCAATCAGCCCCAGCATTTT. Translated, it gives CAISDKRQDSNQPQHF.